This TCR beta chain was identified during a study of radiation and T cells in renal cell carcinoma. The CDR3 has 16 residues. Germline CDR1 and CDR2: LGHNA and YNFKEQ. V lost 1 base, J lost 2 bases, and 6 bases stayed unmatched. The time point was: blood 4 weeks post-SBRT, at nephrectomy. The treatment was: 15 Gy SBRT to primary tumor, nephrectomy 4 weeks later. Clear cell pathology was present in this patient's renal cell carcinoma. Measured with immunoSEQ multiplex PCR; TCRdb has only the in-frame clones, and not every one. The sample holds around 78,000 clones, roughly 87% seen once. This material consisted of blood, taken from a patient whose treatment included radiotherapy and nephrectomy. The receptor comes from a woman aged 70-85 years with renal cell carcinoma. The chain couples TRBV4-2 to TRBJ2-5; 8 bases match TRBD2. The chain's CDR3 is CASSQAERGSQETQYF. For the CDR3, the DNA is TGTGCCAGCAGCCAAGCAGAGCGGGGGTCTCAAGAGACCCAGTACTTC.